The source of this T cell receptor (beta chain) is a study of beta chain features in type 1 diabetes. General study results and limits: Among patients with Type 1 diabetes, TCRB CDR3s were moderately but significantly shorter in every one of the four CD4+ subsets.

There are a few counts of this clone. No antigen is known for it. Isolated RNA was reverse transcribed in full, so expressed TCRB transcripts were sequenced. Libraries were prepared by immunoSEQ multiplex PCR; TCRdb keeps only in-frame clonotypes and omits some of them. The sample includes about 280,000 clones, about 15% of them seen just once. The sequence derives from a man between 18 and 29 years old with type 1 diabetes. The sample comprised naive CD4+ T cells from blood.

The CDR3 DNA sequence: TGTGCCAGCACCGTGACCCCAGGGGGGAGTGAGCAGTACTTC. The encoded protein is CASTVTPGGSEQYF. V and J are TRBV2 and TRBJ2-7; D possibly corresponds to TRBD1 (7 bases). Trimming removed 7 bases from V and 7 bases from J, with 20 bases in between. Per the germline V gene, CDR1 is SNHLY and CDR2 is FYNNEI. The CDR3 length is 14 residues.